Each of the 9 T cell receptor beta chains below was sequenced from the same sample in a study of blood T cell repertoires in COVID-19. Assay used: immunoSEQ multiplex PCR; TCRdb lists only in-frame clones, some missing. This table holds around 380,000 clones, around 87% found once. Sequencing was carried out using PBMCs or T cells enriched from blood (not recorded which). The receptor set was obtained from a young man who had recovered from COVID-19.

The chain recombines TRBV7-3 with TRBJ2-3, with 8 bases that match TRBD1. The CDR3 totals 13 residues. Trimming at V came to 5 bases and at J to 11 bases, leaving 9 bases not matched to a gene. Germline V lookup: CDR1 SGHTA, CDR2 FQGTGA. CDR3 residues: CASSPATGGGQYF. The CDR3 DNA is TGTGCCAGCAGCCCAGCTACAGGGGGTGGGCAGTATTTT.

This clone was seen only a few times. The chain carries TRBV7-8 and TRBJ1-1; the D gene is possibly TRBD1 (6 bases). CDR1 and CDR2 from the germline V gene are SGHVS and FQNEAQ. V was cut by 5 bases and J by 1 base, with 11 bases left in between. CDR3 size: 14 residues. The CDR3 region has the DNA TGTGCCAGCAGCCCTTACAGGGAGAACACTGAAGCTTTCTTT. This encodes CASSPYRENTEAFF. Full variable domain (missing parts from reference TRBV7-8 and TRBJ1-1): GAGVSQSPRYKVAKRGQDVALRCDPISGHVSLFWYQQALGQGPEFLTYFQNEAQLDKSGLPSDRFFAERPEGSVSTLKIQRTQQEDSAVYLCASSPYRENTEAFFGQGTRLTVV.

This chain connects TRBV7-8 to TRBJ2-7; 10 nucleotides agree with TRBD1. V shed 5 bases and J 4 bases; nucleotides not matched to a gene: 5. Germline-derived CDR1 and CDR2 are SGHVS and FQNEAQ. The CDR3 covers 14 residues. The CDR3 sequence: CASSDRQGAYEQYF. The CDR3 nucleotides read TGTGCCAGCAGCGACAGACAGGGGGCGTACGAGCAGTACTTC.

The chain has TRBV6-2 or TRBV6-3 and TRBJ1-5; 9 nucleotides align to TRBD1. This CDR3 is built from 15 residues. The V and J ends lost 4 bases and 7 bases, in that order; junction bases with no gene match: 8. Germline V CDR1 and CDR2: MNHEY, SVGEGT. The CDR3 DNA reads as TGTGCCAGCAGTTTCCGGGACAGGGCTCAACAGCCCCAGCATTTT. This codes for CASSFRDRAQQPQHF.

The CDR3 loop is CASSGQGRGGFGTQYF. In DNA form, the CDR3 reads TGTGCCAGTAGTGGACAGGGGAGAGGGGGTTTTGGGACCCAGTACTTC. V is TRBV19 and J is TRBJ2-5; 9 bases are a match to TRBD1. The CDR3 is 16 amino acids. Germline V gene data show CDR1 as LNHDA and CDR2 as SQIVND (reference sequence). J gave up 7 bases and V 5 bases, and 14 bases lay outside the gene matches.

This clone appeared a single time. CDR3 bases: TGCGCCAGCAGCCAAGATCGAGACAGTAACACTGAAGCTTTCTTT. Its translation is CASSQDRDSNTEAFF. The rearrangement uses TRBV4-3 and TRBJ1-1; weak D call: TRBD1 (5 bases). CDR1 and CDR2 from the germline V gene are LGHNA and YSLEER. Trimming removed 0 bases from V and 2 bases from J, with 10 bases in between. This CDR3 spans 15 amino acids.

V usage is TRBV5-1 and J usage is TRBJ2-7; 11 nucleotides match TRBD1. The length of the CDR3 is 14 residues. V was clipped by 4 bases and J by 5 bases; unmatched bases: 5. Looked up from germline, CDR1 is SGHRS and CDR2 is YFSETQ. The DNA of the CDR3 is TGCGCCAGCAGCACAGGACAGGGGGCGAACGAGCAGTACTTC. This encodes CASSTGQGANEQYF.

The chain is built from TRBV6-2 or TRBV6-3 and TRBJ1-6; 8 nucleotides match TRBD1. The CDR3 contains 15 residues. The germline V gene has CDR1 MNHEY and CDR2 SVGEGT. V gave up 5 bases and J gave up 6 bases; unmatched junction bases: 6. The CDR3 reads CASSRGTGVNSPLHF. CDR3 coding DNA: TGTGCCAGCAGTCGCGGGACAGGTGTTAATTCACCCCTCCACTTT.

J is TRBJ2-7 and V is TRBV3-1 (or the pseudogene TRBV3-2); possible D gene TRBD2, 6 bases. V lost 4 bases to trimming and J lost 6 bases, with 13 bases between them. There are 13 residues in the CDR3. Germline V gene sequence: CDR1 LGHDT, CDR2 YNNKEL (reference sequence). DNA of the CDR3: TGTGCCAGCAGCCCTCCGGGAGCCGCCGAGCAGTACTTC. It translates to CASSPPGAAEQYF.